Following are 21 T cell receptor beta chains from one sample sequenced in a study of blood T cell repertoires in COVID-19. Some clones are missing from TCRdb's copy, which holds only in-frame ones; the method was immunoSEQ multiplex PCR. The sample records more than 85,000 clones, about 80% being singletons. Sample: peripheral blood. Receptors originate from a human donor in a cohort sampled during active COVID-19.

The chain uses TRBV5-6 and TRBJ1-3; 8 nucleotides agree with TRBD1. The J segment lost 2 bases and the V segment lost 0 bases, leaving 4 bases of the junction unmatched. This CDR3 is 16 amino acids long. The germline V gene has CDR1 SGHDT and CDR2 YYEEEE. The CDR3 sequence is CASSLAPGGTGNTIYF. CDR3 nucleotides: TGTGCCAGCAGCTTGGCACCAGGGGGCACTGGAAACACCATATATTTT.

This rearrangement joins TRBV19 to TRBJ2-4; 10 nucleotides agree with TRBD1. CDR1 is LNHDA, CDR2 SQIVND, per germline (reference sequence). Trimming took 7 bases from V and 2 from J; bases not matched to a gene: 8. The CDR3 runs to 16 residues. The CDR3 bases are TGTGCCAGTAAAACGACAGGGGGCGCGTCCAAAAACATTCAGTACTTC. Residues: CASKTTGGASKNIQYF.

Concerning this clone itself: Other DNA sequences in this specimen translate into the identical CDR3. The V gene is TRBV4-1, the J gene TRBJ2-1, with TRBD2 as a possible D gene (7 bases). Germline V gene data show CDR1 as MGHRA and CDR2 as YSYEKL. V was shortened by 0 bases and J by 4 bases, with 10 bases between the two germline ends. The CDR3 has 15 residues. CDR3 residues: CASSQERGGYNEQFF. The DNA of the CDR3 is TGCGCCAGCAGCCAAGAAAGGGGGGGGTACAATGAGCAGTTCTTC.

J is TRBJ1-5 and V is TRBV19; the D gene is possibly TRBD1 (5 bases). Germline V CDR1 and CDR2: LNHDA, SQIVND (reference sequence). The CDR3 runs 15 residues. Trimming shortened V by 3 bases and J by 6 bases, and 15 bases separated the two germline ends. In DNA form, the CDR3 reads TGTGCCAGTAGTATTTCAAGAGGGGAGGGTCAGCCCCAGCATTTT. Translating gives CASSISRGEGQPQHF.

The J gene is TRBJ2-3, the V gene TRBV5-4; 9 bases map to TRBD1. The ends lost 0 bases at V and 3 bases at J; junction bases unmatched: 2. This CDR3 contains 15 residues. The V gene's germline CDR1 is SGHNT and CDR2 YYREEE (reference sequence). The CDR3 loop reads CASSLAGQGTDTQYF. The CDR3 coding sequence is TGTGCCAGCAGCTTGGCCGGACAGGGGACAGATACGCAGTATTTT.

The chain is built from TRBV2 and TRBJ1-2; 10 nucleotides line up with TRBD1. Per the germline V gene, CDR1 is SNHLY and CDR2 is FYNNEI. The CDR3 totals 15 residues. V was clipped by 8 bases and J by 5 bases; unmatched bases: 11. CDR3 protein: CASALAGTGVYGYTF. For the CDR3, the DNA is TGTGCCAGCGCTCTAGCCGGGACAGGGGTTTATGGCTACACCTTC.

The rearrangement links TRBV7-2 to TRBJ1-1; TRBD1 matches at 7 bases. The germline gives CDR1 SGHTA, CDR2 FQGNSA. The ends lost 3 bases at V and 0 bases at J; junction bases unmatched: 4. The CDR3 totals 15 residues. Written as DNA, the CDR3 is TGTGCCAGCAGCTTTCAGGGGGGCGTGAACACTGAAGCTTTCTTT. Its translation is CASSFQGGVNTEAFF.

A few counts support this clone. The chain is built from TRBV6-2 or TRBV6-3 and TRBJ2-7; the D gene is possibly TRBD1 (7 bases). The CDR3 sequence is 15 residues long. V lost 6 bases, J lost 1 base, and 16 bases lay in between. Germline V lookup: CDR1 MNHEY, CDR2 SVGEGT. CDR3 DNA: TGTGCCAGCAGCAAAGGCGCAGGGGGGTCCTACGAGCAGTACTTC. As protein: CASSKGAGGSYEQYF.

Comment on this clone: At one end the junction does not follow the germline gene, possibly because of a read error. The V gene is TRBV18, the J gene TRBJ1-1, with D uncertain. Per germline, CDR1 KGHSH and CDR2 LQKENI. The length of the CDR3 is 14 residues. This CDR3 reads CASSPYGANNEAFF. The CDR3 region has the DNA TGTGCCAGCTCGCCTTACGGAGCTAACAATGAAGCTTTCTTT.

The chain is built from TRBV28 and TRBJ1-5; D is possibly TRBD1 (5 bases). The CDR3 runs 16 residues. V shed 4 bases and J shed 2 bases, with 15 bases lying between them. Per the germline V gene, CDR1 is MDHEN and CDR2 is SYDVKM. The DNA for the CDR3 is TGTGCCAGCAGTTCCCCGCGGGGGGAGGGCAATCAGCCCCAGCATTTT. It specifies CASSSPRGEGNQPQHF.

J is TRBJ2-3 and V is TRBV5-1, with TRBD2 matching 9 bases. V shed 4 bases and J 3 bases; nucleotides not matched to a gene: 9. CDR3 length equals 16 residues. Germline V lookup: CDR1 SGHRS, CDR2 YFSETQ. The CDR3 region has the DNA TGCGCCAGCAGCCCATCTAGCGGGGTGGGGACAGATACGCAGTATTTT. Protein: CASSPSSGVGTDTQYF.

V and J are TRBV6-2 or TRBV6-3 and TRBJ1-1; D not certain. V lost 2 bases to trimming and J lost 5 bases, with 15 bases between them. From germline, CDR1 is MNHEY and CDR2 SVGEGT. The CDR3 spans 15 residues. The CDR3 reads CASSYPEGWYTEAFF. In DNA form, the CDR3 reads TGTGCCAGCAGTTACCCAGAGGGCTGGTATACTGAAGCTTTCTTT.

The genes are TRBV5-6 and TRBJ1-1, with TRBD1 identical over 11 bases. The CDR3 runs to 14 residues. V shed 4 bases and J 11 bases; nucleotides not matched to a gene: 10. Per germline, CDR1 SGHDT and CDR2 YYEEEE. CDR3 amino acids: CASSPRTGGMMAFF. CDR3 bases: TGTGCCAGCAGCCCACGGACAGGGGGCATGATGGCTTTCTTT.

This CDR3 reads CASSPIPPDGYTF. CDR3 bases: TGTGCCAGCAGCCCAATACCCCCGGATGGCTACACCTTC. The chain has TRBV13 and TRBJ1-2; D not resolved. The CDR3 is 13 residues long. CDR1 and CDR2 from the germline V gene are PRHDT and FYEKMQ (reference sequence). Trimming pared 5 bases from V and 6 bases from J, leaving 13 bases between.

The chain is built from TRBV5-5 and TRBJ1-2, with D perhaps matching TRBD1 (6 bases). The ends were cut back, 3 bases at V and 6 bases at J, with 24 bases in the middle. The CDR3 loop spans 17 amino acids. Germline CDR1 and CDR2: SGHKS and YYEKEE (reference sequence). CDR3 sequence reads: CASSYQGKAHSTNGYTF. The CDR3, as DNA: TGTGCCAGCAGCTACCAGGGGAAGGCTCATTCGACTAATGGCTACACCTTC.

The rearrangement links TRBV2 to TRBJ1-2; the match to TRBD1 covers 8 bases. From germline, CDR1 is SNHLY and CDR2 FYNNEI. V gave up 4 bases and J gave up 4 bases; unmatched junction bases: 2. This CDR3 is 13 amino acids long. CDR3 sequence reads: CASSGQGIYGYTF. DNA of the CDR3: TGTGCCAGCAGTGGACAGGGGATCTATGGCTACACCTTC.

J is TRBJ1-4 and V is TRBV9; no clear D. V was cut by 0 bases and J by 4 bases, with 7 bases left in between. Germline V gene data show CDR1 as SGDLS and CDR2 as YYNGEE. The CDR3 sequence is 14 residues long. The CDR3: CASSVGGLNEKLFF. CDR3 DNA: TGTGCCAGCAGCGTAGGAGGGCTTAATGAAAAACTGTTTTTT. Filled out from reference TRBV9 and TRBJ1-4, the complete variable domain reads DSGVTQTPKHLITATGQRVTLRCSPRSGDLSVYWYQQSLDQGLQFLIQYYNGEERAKGNILERFSAQQFPDLHSELNLSSLELGDSALYFCASSVGGLNEKLFFGSGTQLSVL.

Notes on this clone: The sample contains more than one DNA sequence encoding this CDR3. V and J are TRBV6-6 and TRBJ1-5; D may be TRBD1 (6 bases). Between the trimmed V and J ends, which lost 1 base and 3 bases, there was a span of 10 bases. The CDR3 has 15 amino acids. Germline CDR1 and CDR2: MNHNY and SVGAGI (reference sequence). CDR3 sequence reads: CASSYYTGSNQPQHF. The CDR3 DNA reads TGTGCCAGCAGTTACTACACAGGGTCCAATCAGCCCCAGCATTTT.

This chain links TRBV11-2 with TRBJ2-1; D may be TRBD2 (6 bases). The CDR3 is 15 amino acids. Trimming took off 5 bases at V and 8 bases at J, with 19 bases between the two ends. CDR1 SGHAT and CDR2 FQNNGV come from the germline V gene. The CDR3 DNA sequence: TGTGCCAGCAGCCCCGGGGAGACTAGAGCGGATGAGCAGTTCTTC. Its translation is CASSPGETRADEQFF.

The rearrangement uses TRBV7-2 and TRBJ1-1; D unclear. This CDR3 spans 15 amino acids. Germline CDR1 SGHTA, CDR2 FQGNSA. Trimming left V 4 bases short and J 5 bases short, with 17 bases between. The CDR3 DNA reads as TGTGCCAGCAGCTCGACTTTTTCCCCATTAACTGAAGCTTTCTTT. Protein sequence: CASSSTFSPLTEAFF.

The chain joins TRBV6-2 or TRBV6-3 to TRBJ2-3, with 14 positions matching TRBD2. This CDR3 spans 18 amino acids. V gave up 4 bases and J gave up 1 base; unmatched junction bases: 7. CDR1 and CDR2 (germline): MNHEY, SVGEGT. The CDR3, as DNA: TGTGCCAGCAGTTCCAGACTAGCGGGGGGGCCGGGCACAGATACGCAGTATTTT. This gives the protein CASSSRLAGGPGTDTQYF.